This T cell receptor (beta chain) was sequenced for a study of Ad26.COV2.S vaccination and SARS-CoV-2 variants. Overall study: COV1001, an Ad26.COV2.S trial, supplied this vaccine-arm donor.

Per germline, CDR1 MNHEY and CDR2 SMNVEV (reference sequence). Trimming took 4 bases from V and 5 from J; bases not matched to a gene: 6. This CDR3 has 15 amino acids. The treatment denotes: around 19 received Ad26.COV2.S at low or high dose, single or two shots; 5 received placebo; per-sample allocation not given. Day 63 after the first injection of vaccine or placebo was the sampling time. This table comes from immunoSEQ multiplex PCR, and its TCRdb copy is limited to in-frame clones, with some not included. In the table there are 350,000 to 500,000 clones, less than 95% of which are singletons. The chain couples TRBV27 to TRBJ2-2; 8 bases fit TRBD1. This receptor was obtained from a person aged 18-65 years who received the Ad26.COV2.S COVID-19 vaccine or a placebo. The specimen comprised peripheral blood, sampled in a trial of Ad26.COV2.S vaccine versus placebo. CDR3 in DNA: TGTGCCAGCAGTTCCGCCGGACAGGGAACCGGGGAGCTGTTTTTT. The encoded protein is CASSSAGQGTGELFF.